Listed below are T cell receptor beta chains from one sample, sequenced in a study of post-analysis software for immune sequencing data. A single record per CDR3 protein comes from TCRdb applying MiXCR to the PCR reads. This repertoire shows roughly 870,000 distinct CDR3 sequences, roughly 50% found once; its top ten account for approximately 4.2%. Input material: blood. These receptor sequences come from a girl aged 5 to 17 with multiple sclerosis. Both conserved end residues are part of each CDR3. A D gene is named only where the DNA matches it firmly. Clone size appears in some rows only: once, few, many, or a class for an expanded clone.

.	TRBD2	TRBJ2-3	TRBV6-2/TRBV6-3	CASTRIAGSPRSSTDTQYF	TGTGCCAGCACAAGGATAGCGGGGTCCCCCCGCTCTAGCACAGATACGCAGTATTTT
.	.	TRBJ1-1	TRBV20-1	CSAVLGTGNTEAFF	TGCAGTGCTGTTCTCGGGACGGGAAACACTGAAGCTTTCTTT
.	TRBD1	TRBJ1-1	TRBV5-1	CASSLALTGGREAFF	TGCGCCAGCAGCTTGGCTTTGACAGGGGGTCGTGAAGCTTTCTTT
.	.	TRBJ1-4	TRBV5-6	CASSPDGPRRSVLFF	TGTGCCAGCAGCCCGGACGGACCTAGGAGGTCGGTGCTGTTTTTT
.	TRBD1	TRBJ1-5	TRBV12-3/TRBV12-4	CASSGTGESNQPQHF	TGTGCCAGCAGCGGGACAGGGGAGAGCAATCAGCCCCAGCATTTT
.	TRBD1	TRBJ2-5	TRBV29-1	CSADREQETQYF	TGCAGCGCGGACAGGGAACAAGAGACCCAGTACTTC
.	TRBD1	TRBJ1-5	TRBV6-5	CASSPGQGAGQPQHF	TGTGCCAGCAGTCCCGGACAGGGGGCTGGTCAGCCCCAGCATTTT
.	.	TRBJ2-2	TRBV10-3	CAISESQRNTGELFF	TGTGCCATCAGTGAGTCCCAGCGGAACACCGGGGAGCTGTTTTTT
few	.	TRBJ2-7	TRBV12-3/TRBV12-4	CASSLVQSPPEQYF	TGTGCCAGCAGTTTGGTCCAGTCTCCCCCCGAGCAGTACTTC
.	.	TRBJ1-1	TRBV11-2	CASSLVLAGAFF	TGTGCCAGCAGCTTAGTTCTGGCTGGTGCTTTCTTT
few	.	TRBJ2-7	TRBV5-1	CASSMTSSYEQYF	TGCGCCAGCAGCATGACTAGTTCCTACGAGCAGTACTTC
few	.	TRBJ2-5	TRBV7-3	CASSLNSRETQYF	TGTGCCAGCAGCTTAAACAGCCGGGAGACCCAGTACTTC
once	.	TRBJ2-3	TRBV7-3	CASSLVGGQTTDTQYF	TGTGCCAGCAGCTTAGTCGGGGGACAAACCACAGATACGCAGTATTTT
once	.	TRBJ2-3	TRBV10-3	CAISERDGAPDTRYF	TGTGCCATCAGTGAGAGGGATGGGGCCCCCGATACGCGGTATTTT
.	.	TRBJ2-1	TRBV12-3/TRBV12-4	CASRPPGGGNEQFF	TGTGCCAGCAGGCCACCCGGGGGAGGCAATGAGCAGTTCTTC